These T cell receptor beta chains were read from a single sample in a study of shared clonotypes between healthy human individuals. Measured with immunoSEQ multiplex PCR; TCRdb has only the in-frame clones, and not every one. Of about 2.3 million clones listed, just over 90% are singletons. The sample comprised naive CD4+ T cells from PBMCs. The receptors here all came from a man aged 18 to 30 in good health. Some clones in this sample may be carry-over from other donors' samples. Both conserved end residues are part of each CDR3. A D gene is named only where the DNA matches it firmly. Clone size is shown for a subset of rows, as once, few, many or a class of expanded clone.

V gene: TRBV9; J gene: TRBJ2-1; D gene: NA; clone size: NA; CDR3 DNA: TGTGCCAGCAGCGTTTTGGGGGGCAGCTACAATGAGCAGTTCTTC; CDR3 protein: CASSVLGGSYNEQFF
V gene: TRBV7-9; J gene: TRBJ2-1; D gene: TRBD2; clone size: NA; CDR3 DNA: TGTGCCAGCAGCTTCGCGGGAGGGTATGAGCAGTTCTTC; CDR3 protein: CASSFAGGYEQFF
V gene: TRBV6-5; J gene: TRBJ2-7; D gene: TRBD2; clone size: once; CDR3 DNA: TGTGCCAGCAGTTCAGGACTAGCGGGAGGCGGCGAGCAGTACTTC; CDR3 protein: CASSSGLAGGGEQYF
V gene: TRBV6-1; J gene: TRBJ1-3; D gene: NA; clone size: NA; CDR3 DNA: TGTGCCAGCAGTGAAGCGCTTCGGGGGGGCGGAAACACCATATATTTT; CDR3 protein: CASSEALRGGGNTIYF
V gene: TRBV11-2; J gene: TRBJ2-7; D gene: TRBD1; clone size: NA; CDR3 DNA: TGTGCCAGCAGCTTCGCCGGGACAGGGGGCGGGAAGCAGTACTTC; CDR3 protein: CASSFAGTGGGKQYF
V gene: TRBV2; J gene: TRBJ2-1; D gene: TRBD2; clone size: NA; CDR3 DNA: TGTGCCAGCAGGACTAGCGGAGTCAATGAGCAGTTCTTC; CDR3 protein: CASRTSGVNEQFF
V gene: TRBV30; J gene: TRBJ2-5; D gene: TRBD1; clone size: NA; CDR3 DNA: TGTGCCTGGAGCCGAGCCTATTCCGGGACAGAGAAAGAGACCCAGTACTTC; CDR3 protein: CAWSRAYSGTEKETQYF
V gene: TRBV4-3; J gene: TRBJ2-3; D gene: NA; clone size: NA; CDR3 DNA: TGCGCCAGCAGCCAAGATGGAGGGATGAAAAGAGATACGCAGTATTTT; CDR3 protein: CASSQDGGMKRDTQYF
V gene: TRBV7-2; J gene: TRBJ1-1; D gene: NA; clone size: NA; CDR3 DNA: TGTGCCAGCAGCTTAGGTCCGGTGAACACTGAAGCTTTCTTT; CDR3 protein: CASSLGPVNTEAFF
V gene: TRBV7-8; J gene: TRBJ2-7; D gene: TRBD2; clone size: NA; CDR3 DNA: TGTGCCAGCAGCTTAGCCTTCCGGGACTACTCCTACGAGCAGTACTTC; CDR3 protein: CASSLAFRDYSYEQYF
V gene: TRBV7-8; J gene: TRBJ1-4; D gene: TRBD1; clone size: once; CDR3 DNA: TGTGCCAGCAGCTCGGGACAGGGAGCCCAAAAACTGTTTTTT; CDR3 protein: CASSSGQGAQKLFF
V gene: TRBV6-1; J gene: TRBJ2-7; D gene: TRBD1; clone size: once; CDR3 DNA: TGTGCCAGCAGATCAGCCGGGACAGGGGGCTACGAGCAGTACTTC; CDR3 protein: CASRSAGTGGYEQYF
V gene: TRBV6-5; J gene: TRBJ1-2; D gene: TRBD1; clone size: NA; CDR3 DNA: TGTGCCAGCAGTTTAGGGGGCGACTATGGCTACACCTTC; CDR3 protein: CASSLGGDYGYTF
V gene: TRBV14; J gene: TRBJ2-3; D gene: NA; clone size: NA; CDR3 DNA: TGTGCCATCTTTACCTGGGCGGGGTCAGATACGCAGTATTTT; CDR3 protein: CAIFTWAGSDTQYF
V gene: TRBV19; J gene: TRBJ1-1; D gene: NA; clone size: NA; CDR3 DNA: TGTGCCAGTAGCCAGCTGCTGGGGGAAACTGAAGCTTTCTTT; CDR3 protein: CASSQLLGETEAFF